The clone carrying this T cell receptor (beta chain) appeared once. The record originates from a study of blood T cell repertoires in COVID-19. Study overall: COVID-19 samples from acute and convalescent phases originated in the United States, Italy and Spain. Nucleic acid was either cDNA or gDNA, and it came from T cells, B-cell-depleted T cells, or PBMCs.

As originally analysed: Nucleated cell counts were estimated from reference gene primer amplification. Some clones are missing from TCRdb's copy, which holds only in-frame ones; the method was immunoSEQ multiplex PCR. From that table come the V and J calls and clone size; the DNA was used to work out D and trimming. The data show about 80,000 clones, 82% seen once. V lost 7 bases, J lost 4 bases, and 17 bases lay in between. Germline CDR1 and CDR2: MNHEY and SVGAGI. The CDR3 extends over 15 amino acids. The TCR comes from a human donor in a cohort sampled during active COVID-19. This rearrangement joins TRBV6-5 to TRBJ1-5; D might be TRBD1 (6 bases). What was sequenced was peripheral blood. The DNA for the CDR3 is TGTGCCAGCATCAGGTCTGGGGACAATAATCAGCCCCAGCATTTT. As protein: CASIRSGDNNQPQHF.